What follows are 10 T cell receptor beta chains derived from one specimen sequenced in a study of blood T cell repertoires in COVID-19. Clones were read by immunoSEQ multiplex PCR, and TCRdb kept only the in-frame ones, dropping some. The repertoire holds around 450,000 clones, about 85% seen once, with around 0.7% in the top ten. The sample consisted of PBMCs or T cells enriched from blood (not recorded which). These receptors originate from a woman aged 18-29 years who had recovered from COVID-19.

The chain joins TRBV7-2 to TRBJ1-1; 9 bases line up with TRBD1. This CDR3 has 14 amino acids. Losses at the gene ends were 5 bases for V and 4 bases for J; bases not matched to a gene: 5. Looked up from germline, CDR1 is SGHTA and CDR2 is FQGNSA. CDR3 sequence reads: CASSEGQGFTEAFF. CDR3 bases: TGTGCCAGCAGCGAGGGACAGGGCTTCACTGAAGCTTTCTTT.

This chain uses TRBV4-1 with TRBJ1-2; D is ambiguous. Trimming removed 0 bases at V and 4 bases at J, with 9 bases between. The CDR3 consists of 14 residues. Germline loops: CDR1 MGHRA, CDR2 YSYEKL. CDR3 sequence: CASSQDGVGYGYTF. The CDR3 DNA follows: TGCGCCAGCAGCCAAGACGGGGTAGGCTATGGCTACACCTTC.

This rearrangement joins TRBV11-2 to TRBJ2-7, with D possibly matching TRBD1 (5 bases). Trimming left V 4 bases short and J 6 bases short, with 16 bases between. This CDR3 is 14 amino acids long. Germline V gene data show CDR1 as SGHAT and CDR2 as FQNNGV. The CDR3 loop reads CASSSDLGQSEQYF. In DNA, the CDR3 is TGTGCCAGCAGCTCCGATCTCGGACAATCCGAGCAGTACTTC.

The chain couples TRBV3-1 (or the pseudogene TRBV3-2) to TRBJ2-1; D is unresolved. Germline values: CDR1 LGHDT, CDR2 YNNKEL (reference sequence). The CDR3 runs 13 residues. Trimming took 1 base from V and 9 from J, leaving 10 bases between them. The CDR3 sequence is CASSQVLFGEQFF. The CDR3 nucleotides are TGTGCCAGCAGCCAAGTTTTATTCGGTGAGCAGTTCTTC.

The V gene is TRBV4-1, the J gene TRBJ1-4; no clear D gene. CDR1 is MGHRA and CDR2 is YSYEKL in the germline V gene. The CDR3 has 14 residues. The V end was cut by 7 bases, the J end by 6 bases, with 15 bases between. CDR3 coding DNA: TGCGCCAGCAAGCGGGCGGGGAGCGATGAAAAACTGTTTTTT. It is translated as CASKRAGSDEKLFF.

J is TRBJ2-5 and V is TRBV20-1; D not certain. The CDR3 is 12 residues long. The germline V gene encodes CDR1 DFQATT and CDR2 SNEGSKA (reference sequence). As DNA, the CDR3 is TGCAGCGCCAGTTTAGCCGTAGAGACCCAGTACTTC. This translates into CSASLAVETQYF.

The chain employs TRBV30 and TRBJ1-4; TRBD1 matches at 9 bases. CDR3 length: 16 residues. V shed 0 bases and J 0 bases; nucleotides not matched to a gene: 2. The germline V gene encodes CDR1 GTSNPN and CDR2 SVGIG (reference sequence). The CDR3 spells CAWSVTGGPTNEKLFF. CDR3 DNA sequence: TGTGCCTGGAGTGTCACAGGGGGCCCAACTAATGAAAAACTGTTTTTT.

The chain couples TRBV3-1 (or the pseudogene TRBV3-2) to TRBJ1-1; no definite D call. The germline CDR1 and CDR2 sequences are LGHDT and YNNKEL (reference sequence). Trimming cost V 3 bases and J 11 bases, with 19 bases left between them. This CDR3 spans 14 amino acids. The CDR3 loop reads CASSQSPPGPWAFF. The CDR3 DNA is TGTGCCAGCAGCCAGAGCCCCCCCGGTCCGTGGGCTTTCTTT.

In its sample, this clone was seen a few times. J is TRBJ1-2 and V is TRBV28, with D unresolved. This CDR3 has 11 amino acids. CDR1 and CDR2 from the germline V gene are MDHEN and SYDVKM. V shed 7 bases and J shed 8 bases, with 11 bases lying between them. CDR3 loop: CASTLGSGYTF. The CDR3 coding sequence is TGTGCCAGCACCTTGGGGAGCGGCTACACCTTC.

This CDR3 reads CATAPGGNMDTQYF. CDR3 in DNA: TGCGCCACCGCCCCAGGGGGCAATATGGATACGCAGTATTTT. This chain links TRBV5-1 with TRBJ2-3, with 8 bases that match TRBD1. Germline CDR1 reads SGHRS; CDR2 reads YFSETQ. The trim removed 9 bases at V and 6 bases at J, leaving 12 bases unmatched. The CDR3 has 14 residues.